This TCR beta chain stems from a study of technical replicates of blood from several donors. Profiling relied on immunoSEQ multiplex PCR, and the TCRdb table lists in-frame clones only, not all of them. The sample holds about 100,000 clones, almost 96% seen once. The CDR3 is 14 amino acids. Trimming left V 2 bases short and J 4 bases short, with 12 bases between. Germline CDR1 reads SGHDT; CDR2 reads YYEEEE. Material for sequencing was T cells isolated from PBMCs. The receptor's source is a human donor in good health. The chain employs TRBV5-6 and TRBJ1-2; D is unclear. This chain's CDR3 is CASSLQLNIYGYTF. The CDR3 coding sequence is TGTGCCAGCAGCTTACAGCTAAATATCTATGGCTACACCTTC.